One sample yielded the 24 T cell receptor beta chains listed below, sequenced in a study of Tregs in tolerant kidney transplant recipients. The protocol was immunoSEQ multiplex PCR, while the TCRdb copy is restricted to in-frame clones and leaves out a portion. The repertoire holds around 19,000 clones, with 65% to 90% as singletons. Material: Tregs from blood. These receptors all stem from a human donor in good health.

The chain links TRBV7-2 to TRBJ2-7; D not resolved. In germline, CDR1 is SGHTA, CDR2 FQGNSA. This CDR3 comprises 12 residues. V was cut by 6 bases and J by 6 bases, with 12 bases left in between. The CDR3 region is CASSNPESEQYF. The CDR3 nucleotides are TGTGCCAGCAGTAATCCCGAGAGCGAGCAGTACTTC.

This clone was detected only once. The gene calls are TRBV7-9 and TRBJ2-3; TRBD2 matches 13 bases. The CDR3 has 18 amino acids. Germline values: CDR1 SEHNR, CDR2 FQNEAQ (reference sequence). The V segment lost 5 bases and the J segment 4 bases; nucleotides outside the gene matches: 12. CDR3 amino acids: CASSRTSGGAWSADTQYF. The CDR3, as DNA: TGTGCCAGCAGCAGAACTAGCGGGGGGGCGTGGTCGGCAGATACGCAGTATTTT.

This sequence joins TRBV6-5 and TRBJ2-2; D uncertain. V lost 2 bases, J lost 3 bases, and 7 bases lay in between. The CDR3 is 14 residues long. Germline CDR1 reads MNHEY; CDR2 reads SVGAGI. Here the CDR3 reads CASSYRPHTGELFF. CDR3 in DNA: TGTGCCAGCAGTTACCGCCCGCACACCGGGGAGCTGTTTTTT.

This clone is a singleton in its sample. The CDR3 reads CASSSHRNNQPQHF. DNA of the CDR3: TGTGCCAGCAGTTCCCACAGGAACAATCAGCCCCAGCATTTT. This chain uses TRBV6-6 with TRBJ1-5, with a possible D match to TRBD1 (5 bases). There are 14 residues in the CDR3. Germline V CDR1 and CDR2: MNHNY, SVGAGI (reference sequence). The V gene lost 4 bases and the J gene lost 3 bases, with 10 bases spanning the gap.

The chain is built from TRBV6-1 and TRBJ1-2, with D uncertain. The V end lost 7 bases, the J end lost 8 bases, and 14 bases lay between the germline ends. Germline CDR1 MNHNS, CDR2 SASEGT. The CDR3 extends over 12 amino acids. The CDR3 DNA sequence: TGTGCCAGCACGTCTACGCCCCGCGGCTACACCTTC. It is translated as CASTSTPRGYTF.

The chain is built from TRBV4-3 and TRBJ2-3; no definite D call. Trimming cost V 7 bases and J 2 bases, with 16 bases left between them. Germline loops: CDR1 LGHNA, CDR2 YSLEER. The CDR3 has 15 residues. The CDR3 spells CASKISLDLTDTQYF. CDR3 coding DNA: TGCGCCAGCAAGATCAGTTTGGATCTCACAGATACGCAGTATTTT.

The V gene is TRBV4-1, the J gene TRBJ2-5; a weak D match, TRBD1 (5 bases). Trimming cost V 6 bases and J 5 bases, with 13 bases left between them. The CDR3 has 13 residues. CDR1 and CDR2 (germline): MGHRA, YSYEKL. The CDR3 loop reads CASSDWAGETQYF. The CDR3 DNA follows: TGCGCCAGCAGTGATTGGGCAGGGGAGACCCAGTACTTC.

The rearrangement links TRBV5-4 to TRBJ2-2; D gene uncertain. Germline lookup yields CDR1 SGHNT and CDR2 YYREEE (reference sequence). With 0 bases removed from V and 3 bases from J, the gap between germline ends came to 6 bases. This CDR3 has 14 residues. The CDR3 sequence: CASSLVPDTGELFF. The CDR3 DNA reads as TGTGCCAGCAGCTTGGTACCAGACACCGGGGAGCTGTTTTTT.

The rearrangement links TRBV11-3 to TRBJ2-7; 9 positions agree with TRBD2. The CDR3 extends over 15 amino acids. The J segment lost 3 bases and the V segment lost 5 bases, leaving 8 bases of the junction unmatched. The germline CDR1 and CDR2 sequences are SGHNT and YENEEA. The CDR3 sequence is CASSRLAGDNYEQYF. The CDR3 nucleotides are TGTGCCAGCAGCCGCTTAGCGGGAGATAACTACGAGCAGTACTTC.

The chain recombines TRBV18 with TRBJ2-3, with TRBD2 matching 8 bases. Per germline, CDR1 KGHSH and CDR2 LQKENI. The CDR3 spans 18 residues. Trimming cost V 3 bases and J 2 bases; bases outside gene matches: 13. DNA for the CDR3: TGTGCCAGCTCACCTCTACCACCGAGCGGGGGTCACACAGATACGCAGTATTTT. It yields the protein CASSPLPPSGGHTDTQYF.

The chain has TRBV7-2 and TRBJ2-3; 7 positions match TRBD2. J gave up 1 base and V 5 bases, and 9 bases lay outside the gene matches. In germline, CDR1 is SGHTA, CDR2 FQGNSA. This CDR3 has 16 residues. The DNA for the CDR3 is TGTGCCAGCAGCCGTCGGGCTAGCGGACGCACAGATACGCAGTATTTT. Residues: CASSRRASGRTDTQYF.

This sequence joins TRBV29-1 and TRBJ2-7, with D perhaps given as TRBD1 or TRBD2 (5 bases each). Germline CDR1 and CDR2: SQVTM and ANQGSEA. CDR3 size: 14 residues. Trimming took off 0 bases at V and 5 bases at J, with 14 bases between the two ends. CDR3 DNA sequence: TGCAGCGTTGAAGAACGCCAGGGACCCAACGAGCAGTACTTC. It is translated as CSVEERQGPNEQYF.

The chain combines TRBV2 with TRBJ2-3, with D hard to call. CDR1 is SNHLY, CDR2 FYNNEI, per germline. V lost 5 bases, J lost 2 bases, and 14 bases lay in between. This CDR3 is built from 15 residues. The CDR3 DNA reads as TGTGCCAGCAGTACCGATGGACGTATCACAGATACGCAGTATTTT. Translating it yields CASSTDGRITDTQYF.

The chain couples TRBV27 to TRBJ1-5; D might be TRBD1 (6 bases). The CDR3 has 17 amino acids. Germline assignment: CDR1 MNHEY and CDR2 SMNVEV (reference sequence). V gave up 2 bases and J gave up 3 bases, with 17 bases separating them. The CDR3 DNA sequence: TGTGCCAGCAGTTTAGGAAGGGGGGCGGTTGACAATCAGCCCCAGCATTTT. Translated, it gives CASSLGRGAVDNQPQHF.

The rearrangement links TRBV6-6 to TRBJ1-1; unclear D gene. V lost 8 bases to trimming and J lost 5 bases, with 15 bases between them. Germline V gives CDR1 MNHNY, CDR2 SVGAGI (reference sequence). The CDR3 is 13 residues long. Here the CDR3 reads CASLSPGSTEAFF. DNA for the CDR3: TGTGCCAGCCTCTCCCCAGGATCGACTGAAGCTTTCTTT.

The chain recombines TRBV7-5 with TRBJ2-7; the table calls TRBD2, which could not be checked here. TRBV7-5 is annotated as a pseudogene. The CDR3 has 17 residues. The CDR3 is CARSEQGAGASYYEQYF. The CDR3 DNA reads TGTGCCAGAAGCGAGCAAGGTGCGGGGGCGTCCTACTACGAGCAGTACTTC.

For the CDR3, the DNA is TGTGCCAGCAGCTCCAACTATGGCTACACCTTC. Translated, it gives CASSSNYGYTF. The V gene is TRBV7-9, the J gene TRBJ1-2; D uncertain. Trimming removed 4 bases at V and 2 bases at J, with 2 bases between. CDR1 and CDR2 (germline): SEHNR, FQNEAQ (reference sequence). The CDR3 spans 11 residues.

This clone was picked up one time. The genes are TRBV5-4 and TRBJ2-7; a possible D gene is TRBD2 (6 bases). The CDR3 consists of 15 residues. Germline CDR1 is SGHNT and CDR2 is YYREEE (reference sequence). V lost 0 bases and J 0 bases, leaving 10 bases between the germline ends. DNA for the CDR3: TGTGCCAGCAGCTTGGTGGCGGGGAGCTCCTACGAGCAGTACTTC. This encodes CASSLVAGSSYEQYF.

The CDR3 bases are TGTGCCAGCAGCCAAGATCTGCTGGGTGGTAGGGACGAGCAGTACTTC. The encoded protein is CASSQDLLGGRDEQYF. The chain carries TRBV14 and TRBJ2-7; D uncertain. Trimming shortened V by 0 bases and J by 5 bases, and 17 bases separated the two germline ends. Germline CDR1 reads SGHDN; CDR2 reads FVKESK. The CDR3 runs 16 residues.

The rearrangement links TRBV10-3 to TRBJ2-1; 7 bases align to TRBD2. The germline gives CDR1 ENHRY, CDR2 SYGVKD. The CDR3 contains 14 residues. The J segment lost 2 bases and the V segment lost 9 bases, leaving 7 bases of the junction unmatched. The CDR3 region has the DNA TGTGCCATGGCACGGGGGGTCACCTACAATGAGCAGTTCTTC. It codes for CAMARGVTYNEQFF.

The J gene is TRBJ2-7, the V gene TRBV7-9; TRBD2 aligns across 13 bases. The CDR3 has 18 residues. Germline V lookup: CDR1 SEHNR, CDR2 FQNEAQ (reference sequence). V dropped 5 bases and J dropped 4; count of bases not matched to a gene: 14. CDR3 protein: CASSPARLAGGKRYEQYF. CDR3 bases: TGTGCCAGCAGCCCAGCGCGACTAGCGGGGGGCAAGAGGTACGAGCAGTACTTC.

This clone was observed once. The rearrangement links TRBV29-1 to TRBJ1-4; TRBD1 is a possible D gene (6 bases). Germline-derived CDR1 and CDR2 are SQVTM and ANQGSEA. V lost 4 bases, J lost 7 bases, and 10 bases lay in between. The CDR3 covers 12 residues. The CDR3 nucleotides read TGCAGCGTTGGTTGGGACATTGAAAAACTGTTTTTT. This translates into CSVGWDIEKLFF.

This clone was seen a single time. The chain carries TRBV5-1 and TRBJ1-3, with a possible D match to TRBD1 (6 bases). The CDR3 consists of 13 residues. The V and J ends lost 9 bases and 2 bases respectively, with 12 bases between them. Germline CDR1 SGHRS, CDR2 YFSETQ. CDR3 region: CATPGVPGNTIYF. The CDR3 coding sequence is TGCGCCACCCCAGGGGTCCCTGGAAACACCATATATTTT.

This chain joins TRBV9 and TRBJ2-1; a possible D gene is TRBD2 (6 bases). Deletions cut 2 bases from V and 4 bases from J, with 13 bases between. The CDR3 loop spans 15 amino acids. CDR1 is SGDLS, CDR2 YYNGEE, per germline. The CDR3 spells CASSVEGAGYNEQFF. The CDR3 DNA follows: TGTGCCAGCAGCGTTGAGGGAGCGGGTTACAATGAGCAGTTCTTC.